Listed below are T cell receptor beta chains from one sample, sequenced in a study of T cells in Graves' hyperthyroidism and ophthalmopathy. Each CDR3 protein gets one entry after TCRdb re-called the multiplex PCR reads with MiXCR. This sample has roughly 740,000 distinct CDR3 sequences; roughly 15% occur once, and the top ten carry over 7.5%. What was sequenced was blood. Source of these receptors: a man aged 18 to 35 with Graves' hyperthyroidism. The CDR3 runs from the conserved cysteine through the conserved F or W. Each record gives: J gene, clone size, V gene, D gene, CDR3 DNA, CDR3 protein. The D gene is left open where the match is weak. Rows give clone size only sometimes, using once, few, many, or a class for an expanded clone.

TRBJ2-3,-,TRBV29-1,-,TGCAGCGTTGTGGCAGATTCCACAGATACGCAGTATTTT,CSVVADSTDTQYF
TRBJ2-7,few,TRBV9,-,TGTGCCAGCAGCACGAGGAGGAACGAGCAGTACTTC,CASSTRRNEQYF
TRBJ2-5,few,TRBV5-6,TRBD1,TGTGCCAGCAGCTTAGCCGGGACAGAGCAAGAGACCCAGTACTTC,CASSLAGTEQETQYF
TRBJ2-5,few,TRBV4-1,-,TGCGCCAGCAGCCAAGAAAGTTCGGGGGAGACCCAGTACTTC,CASSQESSGETQYF
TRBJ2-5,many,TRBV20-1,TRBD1,TGCAGTGCTAGCAAGGCAGGGGGCAGAGAGACCCAGTACTTC,CSASKAGGRETQYF
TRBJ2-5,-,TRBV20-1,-,TGCAGTGCTAGAGATCTTCGGGGGAGGGAGACCCAGTACTTC,CSARDLRGRETQYF
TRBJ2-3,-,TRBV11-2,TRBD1,TGTGCCAGCAGGTTCGGGACAGCTAGCACAGATACGCAGTATTTT,CASRFGTASTDTQYF
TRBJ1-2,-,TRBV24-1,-,TGTGCCACCAGTGACTCCTTGGACCGGAGAGATGGCTACACCTTC,CATSDSLDRRDGYTF
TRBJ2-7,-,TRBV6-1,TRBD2,TGTGCCAGCAGCGAACCCCGGACTAGCGGGAGCTACGGGCAGTACTTC,CASSEPRTSGSYGQYF
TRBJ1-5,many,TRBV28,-,TGTGCCAGCAGTTTGGGTTTGGACAGCCTCTCTTATAATCAGCCCCAGCATTTT,CASSLGLDSLSYNQPQHF
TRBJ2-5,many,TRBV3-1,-,TGTGCCAGCAGCCAAGATATTTCAGGGCTCCAAGAGACCCAGTACTTC,CASSQDISGLQETQYF
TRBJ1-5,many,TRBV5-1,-,TGCGCCAGCAGCTCCGTTGCCAATCAGCCCCAGCATTTT,CASSSVANQPQHF
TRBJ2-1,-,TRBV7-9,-,TGTGCCAGCAGCTTTCCCCTCAGCGGGCCAACCTACAATGAGCAGTTCTTC,CASSFPLSGPTYNEQFF
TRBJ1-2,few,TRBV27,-,TGTGCCAGCGCTGGGGCAATCACCGCAGGGATCACCTTC,CASAGAITAGITF
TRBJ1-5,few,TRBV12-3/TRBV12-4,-,TGTGCCAGCAGTCTACAGTATCAGCCCCAGCATTTT,CASSLQYQPQHF
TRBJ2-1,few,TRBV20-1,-,TGCAGTGCTGCCGACACGAGCTCCTACAATGAGCAGTTCTTC,CSAADTSSYNEQFF
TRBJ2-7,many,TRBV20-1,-,TGCAGTGCTAGCCCACCTAGTCTTAAGGAGCAGTACTTC,CSASPPSLKEQYF
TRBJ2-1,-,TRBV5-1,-,TGCGCCAGCAGCTTGAGACAGCCCTACAATGAGCAGTTCTTC,CASSLRQPYNEQFF
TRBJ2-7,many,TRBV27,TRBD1,TGTGCCAGCAGCCCCACAGGGGCCGACTACGAGCAGTACTTC,CASSPTGADYEQYF
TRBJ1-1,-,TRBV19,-,TGTGCCAGTAGTATCCCAGTGGGCACTGAAGCTTTCTTT,CASSIPVGTEAFF
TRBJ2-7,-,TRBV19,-,TGTGCCAGTAGTACAACTTCAGGGTACGAGCAGTACTTC,CASSTTSGYEQYF
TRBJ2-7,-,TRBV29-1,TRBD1,TGCAGCGTCGGACAGGGGGCCAGTGTCTCAGGCGAGCAGTACTTC,CSVGQGASVSGEQYF
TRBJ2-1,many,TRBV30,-,TGTGCCTGGAGTGGCGGGACCCACAATGAGCAGTTCTTC,CAWSGGTHNEQFF
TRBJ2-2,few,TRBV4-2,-,TGTGCCAGCAGCCAAGATAAGGGGGGGTTGACCGGGGAGCTGTTTTTT,CASSQDKGGLTGELFF
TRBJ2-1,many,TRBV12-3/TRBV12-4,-,TGTGCCAGTACCACCCAGCCCTTCTCCTACAATGAGCAGTTCTTC,CASTTQPFSYNEQFF
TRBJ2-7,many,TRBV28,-,TGTGCCAGCAAAGTAGACCTCTCCTACGAGCAGTACTTC,CASKVDLSYEQYF
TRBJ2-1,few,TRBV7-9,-,TGTGCCAGCAGCTCCGGGACGGGCGTCGGTGAGCAGTTCTTC,CASSSGTGVGEQFF
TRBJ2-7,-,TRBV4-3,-,TGCGCCAGCAGCCAAGAGACGCCGGCCAGGGCTTACGAGCAGTACTTC,CASSQETPARAYEQYF
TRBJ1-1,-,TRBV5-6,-,TGTGCCAGCAGCTTGGAGGGTGGTCGCCCCAAGAACACTGAAGCTTTCTTT,CASSLEGGRPKNTEAFF
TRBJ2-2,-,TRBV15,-,TGTGCCACCAGCGGAATCGGGACCGAAGGAACCGGGGAGCTGTTTTTT,CATSGIGTEGTGELFF
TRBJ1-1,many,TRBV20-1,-,TGCAGTGCTAGAGATCCCAGGGGCGCCGGGACTGAAGCTTTCTTT,CSARDPRGAGTEAFF
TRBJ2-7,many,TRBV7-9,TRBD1,TGTGCCAGCAGCTTATCCGGACAGGGCTACGAGCAGTACTTC,CASSLSGQGYEQYF
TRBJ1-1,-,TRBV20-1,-,TGCAGTGCTCTGAAAATGAACACTGAAGCTTTCTTT,CSALKMNTEAFF
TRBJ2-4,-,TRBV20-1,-,TGCGGTGTTGCGCCGGGGTCGGTATCAGCCAAAAACATTCAGTACTTC,CGVAPGSVSAKNIQYF
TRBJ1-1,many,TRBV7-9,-,TGTGCCAGCAGCTTGGGCGGGGTAACTGAAGCTTTCTTT,CASSLGGVTEAFF
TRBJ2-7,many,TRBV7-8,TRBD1,TGTGCCAGCAGCTTTTTACAGGGGGCCTACGAGCAGTACTTC,CASSFLQGAYEQYF
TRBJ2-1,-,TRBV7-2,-,TGTGCCAGTGGGACAATCAATGAGCAGTTCTTC,CASGTINEQFF
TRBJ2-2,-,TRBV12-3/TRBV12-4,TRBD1,TGTGCCAGCAGTCCTAGACAGGGGGCGAACACCGGGGAGCTGTTTTTT,CASSPRQGANTGELFF
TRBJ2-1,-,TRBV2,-,TGTGCCAACGCGGCCTATTACAATGAGCAGTTCTTC,CANAAYYNEQFF
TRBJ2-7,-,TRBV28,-,TGTGCCAGCAGTGAGGGGGGGAAGGACGAGCAGTACTTC,CASSEGGKDEQYF
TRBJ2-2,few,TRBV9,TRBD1,TGTGCCAGCAGCGTAGGAATGTCGACAGGGCAAAGGACCGGGGAGCTGTTTTTT,CASSVGMSTGQRTGELFF
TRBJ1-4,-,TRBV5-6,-,TGTGCCAGCAGCTGTGTAGACAGCCGTAATGAAAAACTGTTTTTT,CASSCVDSRNEKLFF
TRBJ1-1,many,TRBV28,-,TGTGCCAGCATCCCGGTACACGGGAGGACTGAAGCTTTCTTT,CASIPVHGRTEAFF
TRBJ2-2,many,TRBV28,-,TGTGCCAGCAGTTCGCTTCTCGGGAACACCGGGGAGCTGTTTTTT,CASSSLLGNTGELFF
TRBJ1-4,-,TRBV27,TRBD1,TGTGCCAGCAAAGGTGGGAGGGGGCAACATAGAGCAACTAATGAAAAACTGTCTTTT,CASKGGRGQHRATNEKLSF
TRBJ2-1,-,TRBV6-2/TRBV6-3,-,TGTGCCAGCAGTTACCGGCCCAATGAGCAGTTCTTC,CASSYRPNEQFF
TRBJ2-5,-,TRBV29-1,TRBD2,TGCAGCGTTGAACTAGCGGCGAGGGAGACCCAGTACTTC,CSVELAARETQYF
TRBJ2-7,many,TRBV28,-,TGTGCCAGCAGTTTATGGAGTGGGGTTTACGAGCAGTACTTC,CASSLWSGVYEQYF
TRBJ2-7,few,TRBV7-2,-,TGTGCCAGCAGCTTCACTCGGGACACTGCGCAGTACTTC,CASSFTRDTAQYF
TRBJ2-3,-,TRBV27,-,TGTGCCAGCAGTCCCCCCCCCGAGACCCGTGCGGATACGCAGTATTTT,CASSPPPETRADTQYF
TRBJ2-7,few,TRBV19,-,TGTGCCAGTAGTATAGGCAGGGGCTACGAGCAGTACTTC,CASSIGRGYEQYF
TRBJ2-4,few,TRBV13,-,TGTGCCAGCAGCTTAGGCTTCCATGAGGGGGGTCTAGCCAAAAACATTCAGTACTTC,CASSLGFHEGGLAKNIQYF
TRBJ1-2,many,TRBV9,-,TGTGCCAGCAGCGTCGACGGGACTAACTATGGCTACACCTTC,CASSVDGTNYGYTF
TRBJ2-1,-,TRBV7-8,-,TGTGCCAGCAGCTTATCGGGGCTTAGTGGCAGTGAGCAGTTCTTC,CASSLSGLSGSEQFF
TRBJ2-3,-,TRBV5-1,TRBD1,TGCGCCAGCAGCCTCAAAGTGGGACAGGGGTCTGATACGCAGTATTTT,CASSLKVGQGSDTQYF
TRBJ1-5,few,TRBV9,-,TGTGCCAGCAGCGTAGGGGCGGTACGGCCCCAGCATTTT,CASSVGAVRPQHF
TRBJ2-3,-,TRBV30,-,TGTGCCTGCCTGTCTAGCCCAGATACGCAGTATTTT,CACLSSPDTQYF
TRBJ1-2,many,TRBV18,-,TGTGCCAGCTCACCAGGTTCGGGGGCCTCCTCCGGTAACTATGGCTACACCTTC,CASSPGSGASSGNYGYTF
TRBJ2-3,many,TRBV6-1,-,TGTGCCAGCCAGAGCACAGATACGCAGTATTTT,CASQSTDTQYF
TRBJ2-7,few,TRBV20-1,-,TGCAGTGCTAGGCCCTTCTCAAGGGACAAGGTATCCTACGAGCAGTACTTC,CSARPFSRDKVSYEQYF